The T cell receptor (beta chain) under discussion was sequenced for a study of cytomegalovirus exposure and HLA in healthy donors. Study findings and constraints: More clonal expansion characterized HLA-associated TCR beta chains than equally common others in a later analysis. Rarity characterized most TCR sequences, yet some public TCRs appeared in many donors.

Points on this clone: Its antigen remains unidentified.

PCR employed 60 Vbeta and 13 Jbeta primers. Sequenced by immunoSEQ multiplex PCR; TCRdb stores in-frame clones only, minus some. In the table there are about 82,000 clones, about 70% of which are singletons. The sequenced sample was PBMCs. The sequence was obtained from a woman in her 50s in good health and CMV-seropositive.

The CDR3 DNA is TGTGCCAGTAGTATTCGACAGCAAGACACTGAAGCTTTCTTT. It yields the protein CASSIRQQDTEAFF. The chain couples TRBV19 to TRBJ1-1, with D possibly TRBD1 on 5 matching bases. Trimming removed 3 bases at V and 3 bases at J, with 11 bases between. This CDR3 is built from 14 residues. CDR1 is LNHDA and CDR2 is SQIVND in the germline V gene (reference sequence).